These 7 T cell receptor beta chains originate from one sample sequenced in a study of T-cell reconstitution after alpha-beta-depleted transplantation in children. TCRbeta library preparation incorporated unique molecular identifiers. TCRdb processed the PCR reads anew with MiXCR; each CDR3 protein has one entry. The data contain about 980,000 distinct CDR3 sequences, 25% to 35% of them singletons. Material: PBMCs, mostly from graft donor cells, obtained 360 days after TCRalphabeta/CD19-depleted stem cell transplant. Receptors originate from a boy less than two years old who had a stem cell transplant for SCID, so the T cells may come from the graft donor.

The chain has TRBV28 and TRBJ1-2; D may be TRBD1 (5 bases). Looked up from germline, CDR1 is MDHEN and CDR2 is SYDVKM. Trimming stripped 2 bases from V and 3 bases from J, with 19 bases between. CDR3 length equals 17 residues. CDR3 sequence: CASSLPKGPRVYYGYTF. The CDR3 DNA reads TGTGCCAGCAGTTTACCGAAGGGGCCAAGGGTTTACTATGGCTACACCTTC.

This clonotype was observed a handful of times. This chain joins TRBV27 and TRBJ2-1; TRBD2 matches at 9 bases. The CDR3 totals 14 residues. Germline V gene sequence: CDR1 MNHEY, CDR2 SMNVEV (reference sequence). V gave up 5 bases and J gave up 9 bases; unmatched junction bases: 8. CDR3: CASSPLAGAVEQFF. DNA of the CDR3: TGTGCCAGCAGTCCCTTAGCGGGGGCCGTTGAGCAGTTCTTC.

A few counts support this clonotype. The chain recombines TRBV6-1 with TRBJ2-1; no definite D call. The CDR3 consists of 19 residues. Looked up from germline, CDR1 is MNHNS and CDR2 is SASEGT. V lost 3 bases, J lost 4 bases, and 25 bases lay in between. CDR3 sequence: CASSEPHSKANYGYNEQFF. CDR3 DNA: TGTGCCAGCAGTGAGCCCCACTCGAAGGCAAATTATGGTTACAATGAGCAGTTCTTC.

The rearrangement links TRBV7-9 to TRBJ2-3, with 10 bases fitting TRBD2. This CDR3 is built from 15 residues. V was clipped by 5 bases and J by 1 base; unmatched bases: 3. The germline V gene encodes CDR1 SEHNR and CDR2 FQNEAQ (reference sequence). This CDR3 reads CASSQSGGGTDTQYF. The CDR3 bases are TGTGCCAGCAGCCAGAGCGGGGGGGGCACAGATACGCAGTATTTT.

This clonotype showed up just a few times. CDR3 bases: TGTGCCAGCAGCTTAGAAGGGGTTGTTAGCACAGATACGCAGTATTTT. As protein: CASSLEGVVSTDTQYF. This sequence joins TRBV7-3 and TRBJ2-3; TRBD1 is a possible D gene (5 bases). The germline V gene encodes CDR1 SGHTA and CDR2 FQGTGA. The V gene lost 2 bases and the J gene lost 0 bases, with 12 bases spanning the gap. The CDR3 sequence is 16 residues long.

This sequence joins TRBV14 and TRBJ2-7, with TRBD1 identical over 8 bases. Germline V gives CDR1 SGHDN, CDR2 FVKESK. J lost 4 bases, V lost 3 bases, and 8 bases had no gene match. The CDR3 is made up of 15 amino acids. The CDR3 region has the DNA TGTGCCAGCAGCCAGGGCTATGGACAGGGATACGAGCAGTACTTC. The encoded protein is CASSQGYGQGYEQYF.

This clonotype has a handful of counts. The chain recombines TRBV19 with TRBJ1-5; TRBD1 aligns across 8 bases. The trim removed 3 bases at V and 4 bases at J, leaving 8 bases unmatched. The CDR3 consists of 16 residues. Germline V gene data show CDR1 as LNHDA and CDR2 as SQIVND (reference sequence). The DNA of the CDR3 is TGTGCCAGTAGTATTGGCAGGGGGCTCGCAAATCAGCCCCAGCATTTT. Translating gives CASSIGRGLANQPQHF. The entire variable domain, with the rest obtained from reference TRBV19 and TRBJ1-5, is as follows: DGGITQSPKYLFRKEGQNVTLSCEQNLNHDAMYWYRQDPGQGLRLIYYSQIVNDFQKGDIAEGYSVSREKKESFPLTVTSAQKNPTAFYLCASSIGRGLANQPQHFGDGTRLSIL.